One sample yielded the 22 T cell receptor beta chains listed below, sequenced in a study of technical replicates of blood from several donors. Profiling relied on immunoSEQ multiplex PCR, and the TCRdb table lists in-frame clones only, not all of them. The data hold tens of thousands of clones, with more than 90% observed a single time. Sample: PBMCs. The receptors here all came from a human donor in good health. Some clones in this sample may be carry-over from other donors' samples.

The V gene is TRBV9, the J gene TRBJ2-2; 7 nucleotides match TRBD2. Germline V gives CDR1 SGDLS, CDR2 YYNGEE. V was pared by 3 bases and J by 5 bases, with 1 base of the junction left unmatched. CDR3 length equals 13 residues. DNA of the CDR3: TGTGCCAGCAGCGGGGGGGGTACCGGGGAGCTGTTTTTT. Translating it yields CASSGGGTGELFF.

The V call is TRBV27, the J call TRBJ2-4; 11 nucleotides agree with TRBD2. The ends lost 6 bases at V and 2 bases at J; junction bases unmatched: 3. Germline V gene sequence: CDR1 MNHEY, CDR2 SMNVEV (reference sequence). CDR3 size: 15 residues. The CDR3: CASRSTSGTKNIQYF. The CDR3 DNA reads TGTGCCAGCAGATCGACTAGCGGGACCAAAAACATTCAGTACTTC.

This clone appeared once. The chain couples TRBV7-9 to TRBJ2-6; no clear D gene. Trimming stripped 5 bases from V and 2 bases from J, with 10 bases between. The CDR3 loop spans 15 amino acids. Germline CDR1 reads SEHNR; CDR2 reads FQNEAQ (reference sequence). CDR3 sequence (DNA): TGTGCCAGCAGCCTAGGGCTGACTGGGGCCAACGTCCTGACTTTC. Its translation is CASSLGLTGANVLTF.

This clone was seen just once. CDR3 coding DNA: TGTGCCAGCAGTAGCAAAGGCTGGAGTGAAGCTTTCTTT. This sequence encodes CASSSKGWSEAFF. This chain uses TRBV6-1 with TRBJ1-1; D is undetermined. V dropped 5 bases and J dropped 7 bases, with 14 bases sitting between them. The CDR3 length is 13 residues. The germline V gene encodes CDR1 MNHNS and CDR2 SASEGT.

This chain connects TRBV2 to TRBJ2-1, with D possibly being TRBD2 (6 bases). CDR1 and CDR2 (germline): SNHLY, FYNNEI. The V end lost 6 bases, the J end lost 12 bases, and 15 bases lay between the germline ends. The CDR3 extends over 12 amino acids. CDR3 protein: CASRPPGLRQFF. The CDR3 DNA is TGTGCCAGCAGGCCACCGGGACTCCGGCAGTTCTTC. Combining the CDR3 with reference TRBV2 and TRBJ2-1 gives the whole variable domain EPEVTQTPSHQVTQMGQEVILRCVPISNHLYFYWYRQILGQKVEFLVSFYNNEISEKSEIFDDQFSVERPDGSNFTLKIRSTKLEDSAMYFCASRPPGLRQFFGPGTRLTVL.

This clone was picked up a small number of times. The chain links TRBV6-1 to TRBJ2-5; TRBD2 aligns across 10 bases. Germline V gene sequence: CDR1 MNHNS, CDR2 SASEGT. J was trimmed by 2 bases and V by 0 bases; bases with no gene match: 0. This CDR3 is built from 15 residues. The CDR3 reads CASSEAAGGQETQYF. CDR3 in DNA: TGTGCCAGCAGTGAAGCAGCGGGGGGGCAAGAGACCCAGTACTTC.

The CDR3 DNA sequence: TGCGCCAGCAGGCAAACAGGAGGGGATACGCAGTATTTT. Its translation: CASRQTGGDTQYF. The J gene is TRBJ2-3, the V gene TRBV5-1, with D possibly being TRBD2 (6 bases). In germline, CDR1 is SGHRS, CDR2 YFSETQ. Between the trimmed V and J ends, which lost 5 bases and 6 bases, there was a span of 13 bases. This CDR3 spans 13 amino acids.

This chain uses TRBV7-8 with TRBJ1-4; 7 bases line up with TRBD1. The length of the CDR3 is 17 residues. J gave up 8 bases and V 5 bases, and 17 bases lay outside the gene matches. Germline loops: CDR1 SGHVS, CDR2 FQNEAQ. The CDR3 here is CASSPYQPQGWGEKLFF. DNA for the CDR3: TGTGCCAGCAGCCCTTACCAACCACAGGGGTGGGGCGAAAAACTGTTTTTT.

In the case of this clone: One end of the junction is discordant with germline, which a read error may explain. The rearrangement uses TRBV7-2 and TRBJ2-1; TRBD1 is a possible D gene (6 bases). CDR3 size: 14 residues. Germline values: CDR1 SGHTA, CDR2 FQGNSA. CDR3: CASSLRQAYNEQFF. The DNA for the CDR3 is TGTGCCAGCAGCTTAAGACAGGCGTACAACGAGCAGTTCTTC.

J is TRBJ1-2 and V is TRBV4-2; 9 nucleotides match TRBD1. The CDR3 is made up of 14 amino acids. With V trimmed by 4 bases and J by 2 bases, 2 bases remained unmatched. Germline CDR1 and CDR2: LGHNA and YNFKEQ. CDR3 coding DNA: TGTGCCAGCAGCCCGGGACAGGGCAACTATGGCTACACCTTC. Protein product: CASSPGQGNYGYTF.

The rearrangement uses TRBV19 and TRBJ2-1, with 8 nucleotides matching TRBD2. This CDR3 is 15 amino acids long. Germline V gives CDR1 LNHDA, CDR2 SQIVND (reference sequence). The J segment lost 4 bases and the V segment lost 6 bases, leaving 8 bases of the junction unmatched. CDR3 in DNA: TGTGCCAGTAGCAATTTGGCGGGAGGATACAATGAGCAGTTCTTC. It is translated as CASSNLAGGYNEQFF.

This chain links TRBV5-6 with TRBJ2-5; possibly TRBD1 for D (6 bases). Trimming removed 4 bases from V and 5 bases from J, with 12 bases in between. Germline CDR1 reads SGHDT; CDR2 reads YYEEEE. CDR3 length equals 13 residues. DNA for the CDR3: TGTGCCAGCAGCGTCGCTAGGGGGGAGACCCAGTACTTC. Amino acid sequence: CASSVARGETQYF.

This clone came up once. The chain employs TRBV19 and TRBJ2-1; D may be TRBD1 (6 bases). CDR3 length equals 12 residues. V was cut by 5 bases and J by 10 bases, with 12 bases left in between. Germline lookup yields CDR1 LNHDA and CDR2 SQIVND (reference sequence). CDR3 DNA: TGTGCCAGTAGTGGGGGCCCGGGAGAGCAGTTCTTC. It codes for CASSGGPGEQFF.

V usage is TRBV5-4 and J usage is TRBJ2-7; 12 nucleotides line up with TRBD2. With 4 bases clipped from V and 1 base from J, the junction kept 3 bases outside the gene matches. The CDR3 spans 15 residues. Germline V lookup: CDR1 SGHNT, CDR2 YYREEE (reference sequence). The CDR3 loop reads CASSEGLAGSYEQYF. CDR3 nucleotide sequence: TGTGCCAGCAGCGAAGGACTAGCGGGGTCCTACGAGCAGTACTTC.

This sequence joins TRBV7-2 and TRBJ1-3; no reliable D call. CDR3 size: 12 residues. Germline CDR1 SGHTA, CDR2 FQGNSA. V was trimmed by 4 bases and J by 12 bases, leaving 13 bases between them. The CDR3: CASSSFGGNIYF. CDR3 coding DNA: TGTGCCAGCAGCTCCTTCGGCGGGAACATATATTTT.

The chain joins TRBV18 to TRBJ1-6; 7 bases fit TRBD1. CDR3 size: 15 residues. V lost 5 bases and J lost 10; bases outside the gene matches: 11. Germline V gene data show CDR1 as KGHSH and CDR2 as LQKENI. This CDR3 is CASSSEGAVGSPLHF. The CDR3 bases are TGTGCCAGCTCATCGGAGGGGGCTGTCGGCTCACCCCTCCACTTT.

This rearrangement joins TRBV6-5 to TRBJ2-5, with D hard to call. CDR1 MNHEY and CDR2 SVGAGI come from the germline V gene. The CDR3 is 14 amino acids. V was cut by 0 bases and J by 5 bases, with 10 bases left in between. Here the CDR3 reads CASSYSSWSETQYF. In nucleotides, the CDR3 is TGTGCCAGCAGTTACTCGTCCTGGAGTGAGACCCAGTACTTC.

This chain connects TRBV28 to TRBJ1-2; maybe TRBD1 (5 bases). Trimming took off 2 bases at V and 2 bases at J, with 21 bases between the two ends. Germline CDR1 and CDR2: MDHEN and SYDVKM. The CDR3 runs to 18 residues. This chain's CDR3 is CASSLIDGWGPRNYGYTF. Here the CDR3 DNA reads TGTGCCAGCAGTTTAATTGACGGATGGGGCCCTAGGAACTATGGCTACACCTTC.

The chain couples TRBV5-5 to TRBJ2-1; 8 nucleotides match TRBD2. Germline CDR1 and CDR2: SGHKS and YYEKEE (reference sequence). The CDR3 runs to 15 residues. V gave up 2 bases and J gave up 5 bases; unmatched junction bases: 6. CDR3 coding DNA: TGTGCCAGCAGCTTAGCGGGGGCTCCCAACAATGAGCAGTTCTTC. It translates to CASSLAGAPNNEQFF.

The V call is TRBV7-3, the J call TRBJ2-1; D is unclear. The CDR3 is 11 residues long. Germline V CDR1 and CDR2: SGHTA, FQGTGA. The V end lost 5 bases, the J end lost 5 bases, and 4 bases lay between the germline ends. CDR3 sequence (DNA): TGTGCCAGCAGCATTAACAATGAGCAGTTCTTC. It specifies CASSINNEQFF. The variable domain in full, completed from reference TRBV7-3 and TRBJ2-1, reads GAGVSQTPSNKVTEKGKYVELRCDPISGHTALYWYRQSLGQGPEFLIYFQGTGAADDSGLPNDRFFAVRPEGSVSTLKIQRTERGDSAVYLCASSINNEQFFGPGTRLTVL.

The chain uses TRBV6-5 and TRBJ1-1; 7 nucleotides line up with TRBD1. This CDR3 is 14 amino acids long. CDR1 and CDR2 from the germline V gene are MNHEY and SVGAGI. The trim removed 7 bases at V and 1 base at J, leaving 6 bases unmatched. This CDR3 is CASTRGVANTEAFF. The CDR3 DNA is TGTGCCAGCACCAGGGGGGTAGCGAACACTGAAGCTTTCTTT.

This clone was detected only once. The chain joins TRBV7-9 to TRBJ1-6; D remains ambiguous. This CDR3 region has 13 residues. V lost 0 bases, J lost 7 bases, and 4 bases lay in between. CDR1 and CDR2 (germline): SEHNR, FQNEAQ (reference sequence). DNA of the CDR3: TGTGCCAGCAGCTTAGCCCAGAATTCACCCCTCCACTTT. This gives the protein CASSLAQNSPLHF.